This T cell receptor beta chain is drawn from a study of T cell clonotyping in hematopoietic cell transplantation. General study results and limits: Pathologically expanded recipient clonotypes increased progressively from day 30 to day 180 as diversity fell. No sorting was done, leaving CD4 and CD8 contributions mixed.

Libraries were prepared by immunoSEQ multiplex PCR; TCRdb keeps only in-frame clonotypes and omits some of them. In the table there are 15,000 or so clones, less than 80% of which are singletons. Trimming stripped 8 bases from V and 4 bases from J, with 9 bases between. Germline CDR1 is LNHDA and CDR2 is SQIVND (reference sequence). This CDR3 is built from 12 residues. This clone was observed a few times. What it binds is unknown. The sequence came from a male patient aged 45 to 59 who had an allogeneic stem cell transplant from an unrelated donor, so T cells may come from the graft donor. Some clones in this sample may be carry-over from other donors' samples. The chain employs TRBV19 and TRBJ1-5; perhaps TRBD1 as D (6 bases). The sequenced sample was PBMCs, obtained 30 days after allogeneic stem cell transplant. CDR3 protein: CASVTGNQPQHF. For the CDR3, the DNA is TGTGCCAGTGTCACAGGGAATCAGCCCCAGCATTTT.